This is a list of T cell receptor beta chains from one sample in a study of control samples from healthy donors and cancer patients. Method: immunoSEQ multiplex PCR; TCRdb's copy keeps in-frame clones and lacks some. The data contain 130,000 or so clones, more than 75% of them singletons. Sequenced input: blood. Receptors originate from a man aged 40-55 years in good health. CDR3s include the opening cysteine and the closing phenylalanine or tryptophan. A D gene is named only where the DNA matches it firmly. A row's size may be missing; if present it is once, few, many or a size class.

V gene: TRBV18
D gene: .
J gene: TRBJ1-2
clone size: .
CDR3 DNA: TGTGCCAGCTCACCGCAGAAGGGTAACTATGGCTACACCTTC
CDR3 protein: CASSPQKGNYGYTF

V gene: TRBV24-1
D gene: TRBD1
J gene: TRBJ1-5
clone size: .
CDR3 DNA: TGTGCCACCAGTGCCTCTGTAGGGACAGACAATCAGCCCCAGCATTTT
CDR3 protein: CATSASVGTDNQPQHF

V gene: TRBV20-1
D gene: .
J gene: TRBJ1-5
clone size: .
CDR3 DNA: TGCAGTGCTAGTCCAGGGTCCAATCAGCCCCAGCATTTT
CDR3 protein: CSASPGSNQPQHF

V gene: TRBV30
D gene: TRBD1
J gene: TRBJ1-6
clone size: few
CDR3 DNA: TGTGCCTGGAGACCCAGGGGGCGCGGGGATGTCTCACCCCTCCACTTT
CDR3 protein: CAWRPRGRGDVSPLHF

V gene: TRBV5-4
D gene: .
J gene: TRBJ1-2
clone size: .
CDR3 DNA: TGTGCCAGCAGCTCAGGGGTGGGGGCAGGCTATGGCTACACCTTC
CDR3 protein: CASSSGVGAGYGYTF

V gene: TRBV4-3
D gene: TRBD1
J gene: TRBJ1-2
clone size: .
CDR3 DNA: TGCGCCAGCAGCCCGGACAGGGGTGGCTACACCTTC
CDR3 protein: CASSPDRGGYTF

V gene: TRBV15
D gene: TRBD1
J gene: TRBJ2-7
clone size: .
CDR3 DNA: TGTGCCACACAAAAAGACAGGGGGACTTACGAGCAGTACTTC
CDR3 protein: CATQKDRGTYEQYF

V gene: TRBV30
D gene: TRBD1
J gene: TRBJ2-2
clone size: few
CDR3 DNA: TGTGCACAGGCCCAGGGGGCGTACACCGGGGAGCTGTTTTTT
CDR3 protein: CAQAQGAYTGELFF

V gene: TRBV2
D gene: TRBD1
J gene: TRBJ2-7
clone size: .
CDR3 DNA: TGTGCCAGACACCGGGACAGGGGCTACGAGCAGTACTTC
CDR3 protein: CARHRDRGYEQYF

V gene: TRBV6-5
D gene: .
J gene: TRBJ1-1
clone size: .
CDR3 DNA: TGTGCCAGCAGTCCCCGGGACACTTTATACACTGAAGCTTTCTTT
CDR3 protein: CASSPRDTLYTEAFF

V gene: TRBV2
D gene: .
J gene: TRBJ1-6
clone size: .
CDR3 DNA: TGTGCCAGCAGGAGATCAGGGGCGCCTGGGTCACCCCTCCACTTT
CDR3 protein: CASRRSGAPGSPLHF

V gene: TRBV14
D gene: .
J gene: TRBJ1-2
clone size: .
CDR3 DNA: TGTGCCAGCAGCCAGGGGGGCGCGGGGGGCTACACCTTC
CDR3 protein: CASSQGGAGGYTF

V gene: TRBV18
D gene: .
J gene: TRBJ1-4
clone size: .
CDR3 DNA: TGTGCCAGCTCACCCGGGGTCCAACTGTTTTTT
CDR3 protein: CASSPGVQLFF

V gene: TRBV25-1
D gene: .
J gene: TRBJ1-2
clone size: .
CDR3 DNA: TGTGCCAGCAGTGAATATGGGGGGACGGCAGATGGCTACACCTTC
CDR3 protein: CASSEYGGTADGYTF

V gene: TRBV6-1
D gene: .
J gene: TRBJ1-5
clone size: once
CDR3 DNA: TGTGCCAGCAGTGACCAAGGGGCCAGCTGGGTATATAGCAATCAGCCCCAGCATTTT
CDR3 protein: CASSDQGASWVYSNQPQHF

V gene: TRBV6-5
D gene: .
J gene: TRBJ1-1
clone size: medium-sized
CDR3 DNA: TGTGCCAGCAGCGTAGGAGGCCTCATGAACACTGAAGCTTTCTTT
CDR3 protein: CASSVGGLMNTEAFF

V gene: TRBV7-2
D gene: .
J gene: TRBJ2-5
clone size: .
CDR3 DNA: TGTGCCAGCAGCCCCCTGGGGATAGAGACCCAGTACTTC
CDR3 protein: CASSPLGIETQYF

V gene: TRBV27
D gene: .
J gene: TRBJ2-7
clone size: once
CDR3 DNA: TGTGCCAGCAGTCACCGGGACCCTGCCTACGAGCAGTACTTC
CDR3 protein: CASSHRDPAYEQYF

V gene: TRBV6-2/TRBV6-3
D gene: TRBD2
J gene: TRBJ2-5
clone size: medium-sized
CDR3 DNA: TGTGCCAGCAGTTACGGACTAGCGAGAGAGACCCAGTACTTC
CDR3 protein: CASSYGLARETQYF

V gene: TRBV19
D gene: .
J gene: TRBJ1-2
clone size: .
CDR3 DNA: TGTGCCAGCCGGGAGGTTCTGAGTAGCGGCTACACCTTC
CDR3 protein: CASREVLSSGYTF

V gene: TRBV12-5
D gene: .
J gene: TRBJ1-1
clone size: once
CDR3 DNA: TGTGCTAGTGGTTTGGTACTCCCTGAAGCTTTCTTT
CDR3 protein: CASGLVLPEAFF

V gene: TRBV6-5
D gene: TRBD1
J gene: TRBJ1-1
clone size: .
CDR3 DNA: TGTGCCAGCAGTTATTCGCTCAGGGGGTACACTGAAGCTTTCTTT
CDR3 protein: CASSYSLRGYTEAFF

V gene: TRBV29-1
D gene: .
J gene: TRBJ2-5
clone size: .
CDR3 DNA: TGCAGCGCCCGGCGGGCGGTCCAGGGGACGGAGCGGAGGGAGACCCAGTACTTC
CDR3 protein: CSARRAVQGTERRETQYF

V gene: TRBV7-2
D gene: .
J gene: TRBJ1-3
clone size: .
CDR3 DNA: TGTGCCAGCAGCATGGGACGGAGCTCTGGAAACACCATATATTTT
CDR3 protein: CASSMGRSSGNTIYF

V gene: TRBV12-3/TRBV12-4
D gene: TRBD1
J gene: TRBJ1-2
clone size: .
CDR3 DNA: TGTGCCAGCAGAACAGGGGGCGCGAGGGGCTACACCTTC
CDR3 protein: CASRTGGARGYTF

V gene: TRBV19
D gene: TRBD1
J gene: TRBJ1-5
clone size: many
CDR3 DNA: TGTGCCAGTACCCCTGGGACAGGTAATAATCAGCCCCAGCATTTT
CDR3 protein: CASTPGTGNNQPQHF

V gene: TRBV7-3
D gene: .
J gene: TRBJ2-5
clone size: .
CDR3 DNA: TGTGCCAGCAGCTTAACTCCCGGCCAAGAGACCCAGTACTTC
CDR3 protein: CASSLTPGQETQYF

V gene: TRBV18
D gene: .
J gene: TRBJ1-3
clone size: .
CDR3 DNA: TGTGCCAGCTCGCCCAGGACAGCCTTCAATGGAAACACCATATATTTT
CDR3 protein: CASSPRTAFNGNTIYF

V gene: TRBV5-1
D gene: .
J gene: TRBJ2-6
clone size: .
CDR3 DNA: TGCGCCAGCAGCTTGGGTGGCGGGTCTGGGGCCAACGTCCTGACTTTC
CDR3 protein: CASSLGGGSGANVLTF

V gene: TRBV7-2
D gene: TRBD2
J gene: TRBJ2-5
clone size: once
CDR3 DNA: TGTGCCAGCAGCCCTCAGGCGTACGGCGGGGGGAGGGAGACCCAGTACTTC
CDR3 protein: CASSPQAYGGGRETQYF

V gene: TRBV25-1
D gene: TRBD1
J gene: TRBJ2-1
clone size: .
CDR3 DNA: TGTGCCAGCAGCCCGAGGGGACCAGGGGGTCCAGAGAGGGAGCAGTTCTTC
CDR3 protein: CASSPRGPGGPEREQFF

V gene: TRBV5-1
D gene: .
J gene: TRBJ1-2
clone size: .
CDR3 DNA: TGCGCCAGCAGGTTCGGGGGAGGATATGGCTACACCTTC
CDR3 protein: CASRFGGGYGYTF

V gene: TRBV3-1/TRBV3-2
D gene: TRBD2
J gene: TRBJ2-5
clone size: .
CDR3 DNA: TGTGCCAGCAGCCAAGATAGGATAGCGGGGGGTGGAGAGACCCAGTACTTC
CDR3 protein: CASSQDRIAGGGETQYF

V gene: TRBV4-1
D gene: TRBD1
J gene: TRBJ2-2
clone size: few
CDR3 DNA: TGCGCCAGCAGCTACCGGGACAGTACGAACACCGGGGAGCTGTTTTTT
CDR3 protein: CASSYRDSTNTGELFF

V gene: TRBV4-3
D gene: .
J gene: TRBJ1-4
clone size: .
CDR3 DNA: TGCGCCAGCAGCCAAGAAGTCGACTTTGAAAAACTGTTTTTT
CDR3 protein: CASSQEVDFEKLFF

V gene: TRBV19
D gene: TRBD1
J gene: TRBJ1-1
clone size: .
CDR3 DNA: TGTGCCAGTAGTATAAGCGGGGACAGAACTGAAGCTTTCTTT
CDR3 protein: CASSISGDRTEAFF

V gene: TRBV4-3
D gene: TRBD1
J gene: TRBJ2-7
clone size: .
CDR3 DNA: TGCGCCAGCAGCCGGGGGACAGGGGGCTCCTACGAGCAGTACTTC
CDR3 protein: CASSRGTGGSYEQYF

V gene: TRBV6-2/TRBV6-3
D gene: TRBD2
J gene: TRBJ2-3
clone size: .
CDR3 DNA: TGTGCCAGCAGTTACGGACGGACTAGCGGGGGCGGAGATACGCAGTATTTT
CDR3 protein: CASSYGRTSGGGDTQYF

V gene: TRBV4-3
D gene: TRBD1
J gene: TRBJ2-7
clone size: .
CDR3 DNA: TGCGCCAGCAGCCAGATGCCGGGACAGGGGTCTCTCGAGCAGTACTTC
CDR3 protein: CASSQMPGQGSLEQYF

V gene: TRBV12-5
D gene: TRBD1
J gene: TRBJ1-6
clone size: .
CDR3 DNA: TGTGCTAGTGGTTTGGCCCGACAGGGTTGGGCCCCGGGTTCACCCCTCCACTTT
CDR3 protein: CASGLARQGWAPGSPLHF

V gene: TRBV19
D gene: .
J gene: TRBJ2-5
clone size: .
CDR3 DNA: TGTGCCAGCAGCTGGTGGCGGGGCCAAGAGACCCAGTACTTC
CDR3 protein: CASSWWRGQETQYF

V gene: TRBV25-1
D gene: .
J gene: TRBJ2-3
clone size: .
CDR3 DNA: TGTGCCAGCAGTGGGGAGCGCCTAACTAGCACAGATACGCAGTATTTT
CDR3 protein: CASSGERLTSTDTQYF

V gene: TRBV5-1
D gene: TRBD1
J gene: TRBJ1-2
clone size: .
CDR3 DNA: TGCGCCAGCAGCTCGATGGACAGGATTAGGACTGGCTACACCTTC
CDR3 protein: CASSSMDRIRTGYTF